Listed below are T cell receptor beta chains from one sample, sequenced in a study of T-cell memory formation after mild COVID-19. MiXCR, run by TCRdb on the 5' RACE reads, gives a single entry per CDR3 protein. The sample includes hundreds of thousands of distinct CDR3 sequences, around 15% of them seen just once. Sequenced sample: PBMCs or a T cell subset sorted from them (not recorded which). Receptors originate from a man younger than 35 who had mild COVID-19 (a few samples of this study predate the infection). Cell type and time point are not known. CDR3s include the opening cysteine and the closing phenylalanine or tryptophan. The order of the fields is V gene, J gene, D gene, clone size, CDR3 protein, CDR3 DNA. The D gene is left open where the match is weak. Some rows have no size entry. The others give once, few or many, or a class for an expanded clone.

V: TRBV5-1
J: TRBJ2-7
D: TRBD1
size: few
CDR3: CASVGGQGEYEQYF
DNA: TGCGCCAGCGTCGGGGGACAGGGGGAATACGAGCAGTACTTC

V: TRBV5-1
J: TRBJ2-5
D: .
size: once
CDR3: CASSLNKAGSQETQYF
DNA: TGCGCCAGCAGCTTGAATAAGGCGGGATCTCAAGAGACCCAGTACTTC

V: TRBV12-3/TRBV12-4
J: TRBJ2-1
D: .
size: .
CDR3: CASSLSVRLHEQFF
DNA: TGTGCCAGCAGTTTGTCTGTCAGGCTCCATGAGCAGTTCTTC

V: TRBV20-1
J: TRBJ2-3
D: .
size: few
CDR3: CSARPFRGVDTQYF
DNA: TGCAGTGCTAGGCCTTTCAGAGGGGTGGATACGCAGTATTTT

V: TRBV4-3
J: TRBJ2-5
D: .
size: .
CDR3: CASSQGGATDLAQYF
DNA: TGCGCCAGCAGCCAAGGGGGGGCGACCGATTTGGCCCAGTACTTC

V: TRBV7-9
J: TRBJ2-7
D: TRBD1
size: many
CDR3: CASSSLLVGTGFAEQYF
DNA: TGTGCCAGCAGCTCCCTTCTAGTGGGGACAGGCTTCGCCGAGCAGTACTTC

V: TRBV7-9
J: TRBJ1-6
D: .
size: many
CDR3: CASSPTARGFGNSPLHF
DNA: TGTGCCAGCAGCCCGACCGCGCGGGGCTTTGGTAATTCACCCCTCCACTTT

V: TRBV4-2
J: TRBJ2-4
D: TRBD2
size: .
CDR3: CASSQVSASGELAKNIQYF
DNA: TGTGCCAGCAGCCAAGTTTCGGCTAGCGGGGAGCTAGCCAAAAACATTCAGTACTTC

V: TRBV19
J: TRBJ2-7
D: TRBD1
size: .
CDR3: CASSSSGTGSYEQYF
DNA: TGTGCCAGTAGTTCCTCCGGGACAGGCTCCTACGAGCAGTACTTC

V: TRBV11-2
J: TRBJ2-1
D: TRBD2
size: .
CDR3: CASSRGAGGTYEQFF
DNA: TGTGCCAGCAGCCGGGGCGCGGGGGGGACTTATGAGCAGTTCTTC

V: TRBV4-3
J: TRBJ2-3
D: .
size: many
CDR3: CASSQVGGPDTQYF
DNA: TGCGCCAGCAGCCAGGTCGGGGGTCCAGATACGCAGTATTTT

V: TRBV11-2
J: TRBJ2-3
D: .
size: many
CDR3: CASSPGEFSTDTQYF
DNA: TGTGCCAGCAGCCCGGGGGAGTTTAGCACAGATACGCAGTATTTT

V: TRBV4-1
J: TRBJ2-7
D: .
size: few
CDR3: CASSQYPQGYEQYF
DNA: TGCGCCAGCAGCCAGTACCCACAGGGCTACGAGCAGTACTTC

V: TRBV20-1
J: TRBJ1-1
D: .
size: .
CDR3: CSPMGGRAEAFF
DNA: TGCAGCCCCATGGGGGGAAGGGCTGAAGCTTTCTTT

V: TRBV20-1
J: TRBJ2-1
D: .
size: .
CDR3: CSASGGASNEQFF
DNA: TGCAGTGCTAGTGGGGGGGCCTCGAATGAGCAGTTCTTC

V: TRBV5-1
J: TRBJ2-2
D: TRBD1
size: many
CDR3: CASSFTGGYTGELFF
DNA: TGCGCCAGCAGCTTCACAGGGGGATACACCGGGGAGCTGTTTTTT

V: TRBV20-1
J: TRBJ1-1
D: TRBD1
size: .
CDR3: CSARVRDRLYTEAFF
DNA: TGCAGTGCTAGAGTGAGGGACAGACTATACACTGAAGCTTTCTTT

V: TRBV4-1
J: TRBJ2-6
D: .
size: .
CDR3: CASRLGPQGLSGANVLTF
DNA: TGCGCCAGCAGATTAGGCCCACAGGGACTTTCTGGGGCCAACGTCCTGACTTTC

V: TRBV4-2
J: TRBJ2-3
D: .
size: few
CDR3: CASSQGTDGADTQYF
DNA: TGTGCCAGCAGCCAAGGTACTGACGGGGCAGATACGCAGTATTTT

V: TRBV7-3
J: TRBJ2-1
D: TRBD1
size: .
CDR3: CASSLMGQGFDEQFF
DNA: TGTGCCAGCAGCTTAATGGGACAGGGCTTTGATGAGCAGTTCTTC

V: TRBV9
J: TRBJ2-2
D: .
size: few
CDR3: CASSPRAGNGELFF
DNA: TGTGCCAGCAGCCCTAGGGCAGGGAACGGGGAGCTGTTTTTT

V: TRBV6-4
J: TRBJ2-1
D: .
size: few
CDR3: CASSSSSISSYNEQFF
DNA: TGTGCCAGCAGCTCTTCATCTATAAGCTCCTACAATGAGCAGTTCTTC

V: TRBV6-5
J: TRBJ1-5
D: .
size: .
CDR3: CASSYSGRRNQPQHF
DNA: TGTGCCAGCAGTTACTCGGGACGGAGGAACCAGCCCCAGCATTTT

V: TRBV21-1
J: TRBJ1-5
D: .
size: few
CDR3: CASSKSFSNQPQHF
DNA: TGTGCCAGCAGCAAATCTTTTAGCAATCAGCCCCAGCATTTT

V: TRBV20-1
J: TRBJ2-4
D: .
size: many
CDR3: CSVPTSKNIQYF
DNA: TGCAGTGTTCCGACTAGCAAAAACATTCAGTACTTC

V: TRBV20-1
J: TRBJ1-1
D: .
size: few
CDR3: CSAIGLDTEAFF
DNA: TGCAGTGCTATCGGGTTGGACACTGAAGCTTTCTTT

V: TRBV3-1
J: TRBJ2-3
D: .
size: .
CDR3: CASQGLRSTDTQYF
DNA: TGTGCCAGCCAGGGGCTCCGCAGCACAGATACGCAGTATTTT

V: TRBV11-2
J: TRBJ1-1
D: .
size: few
CDR3: CASSLMGGTNTEAFF
DNA: TGTGCCAGCAGCTTAATGGGGGGCACGAACACTGAAGCTTTCTTT

V: TRBV20-1
J: TRBJ2-1
D: TRBD2
size: few
CDR3: CSARQRGGSNEQFF
DNA: TGCAGTGCTAGACAACGGGGGGGCTCAAATGAGCAGTTCTTC

V: TRBV9
J: TRBJ1-2
D: .
size: few
CDR3: CASSVAQGFYGYTF
DNA: TGTGCCAGCAGCGTAGCGCAGGGTTTCTATGGCTACACCTTC

V: TRBV4-3
J: TRBJ2-2
D: .
size: .
CDR3: CASSQDTSSGTGELFF
DNA: TGCGCCAGCAGCCAAGATACCAGTAGTGGCACCGGGGAGCTGTTTTTT

V: TRBV5-1
J: TRBJ1-2
D: .
size: few
CDR3: CASSLPRGGGTNYGYTF
DNA: TGCGCCAGCAGCCTTCCCCGGGGCGGGGGAACTAACTATGGCTACACCTTC

V: TRBV7-2
J: TRBJ2-5
D: TRBD2
size: many
CDR3: CASSPPPGTSGDQETQYF
DNA: TGTGCCAGCAGCCCCCCTCCCGGGACTAGCGGGGACCAAGAGACCCAGTACTTC

V: TRBV6-2/TRBV6-3
J: TRBJ1-2
D: .
size: few
CDR3: CASRQTANYGYTF
DNA: TGTGCCAGCAGGCAGACAGCTAACTATGGCTACACCTTC

V: TRBV12-3/TRBV12-4
J: TRBJ1-5
D: .
size: many
CDR3: CASSPWGLNQPQHF
DNA: TGTGCCAGCAGCCCTTGGGGCCTGAATCAGCCCCAGCATTTT

V: TRBV9
J: TRBJ2-1
D: TRBD1
size: many
CDR3: CASTPQGAYNEQFF
DNA: TGTGCCAGCACCCCACAGGGGGCCTACAATGAGCAGTTCTTC

V: TRBV20-1
J: TRBJ2-5
D: TRBD2
size: few
CDR3: CSARDRQRGAQETQYF
DNA: TGCAGTGCTAGAGACAGACAGCGGGGGGCCCAAGAGACCCAGTACTTC

V: TRBV27
J: TRBJ2-4
D: .
size: .
CDR3: CASSLWLTLAKNIQYF
DNA: TGTGCCAGCAGTTTGTGGCTTACCTTAGCCAAAAACATTCAGTACTTC

V: TRBV7-9
J: TRBJ2-7
D: .
size: .
CDR3: CASSPGLPGEQYF
DNA: TGTGCCAGCAGCCCGGGCCTCCCGGGCGAGCAGTACTTC

V: TRBV12-3/TRBV12-4
J: TRBJ2-3
D: .
size: many
CDR3: CASSLGGGTDTQYF
DNA: TGTGCCAGCAGCCTGGGCGGCGGCACAGATACGCAGTATTTT

V: TRBV4-2
J: TRBJ2-1
D: .
size: few
CDR3: CASSQEGVGYNEQFF
DNA: TGTGCCAGCAGCCAAGAGGGGGTCGGATACAATGAGCAGTTCTTC

V: TRBV28
J: TRBJ2-6
D: .
size: .
CDR3: CASSDPRGEGANVLTF
DNA: TGTGCCAGCAGTGACCCCCGGGGTGAAGGGGCCAACGTCCTGACTTTC